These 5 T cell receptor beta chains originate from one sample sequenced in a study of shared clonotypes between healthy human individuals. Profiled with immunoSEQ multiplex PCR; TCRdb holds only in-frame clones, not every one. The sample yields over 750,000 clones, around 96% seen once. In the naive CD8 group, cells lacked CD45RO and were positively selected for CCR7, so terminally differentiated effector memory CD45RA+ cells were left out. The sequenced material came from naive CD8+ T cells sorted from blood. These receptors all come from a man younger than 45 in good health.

CDR3 region: CASSKVWDTQYF. The CDR3 DNA reads TGTGCCAGCAGTAAAGTGTGGGATACGCAGTATTTT. The V gene is TRBV11-2, the J gene TRBJ2-3; D ambiguous. The CDR3 has 12 amino acids. Germline loops: CDR1 SGHAT, CDR2 FQNNGV. V lost 6 bases to trimming and J lost 6 bases, with 10 bases between them.

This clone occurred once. The CDR3 region has the DNA TGCGCCAGCAGTAGGACAGGGAGCACAGATACGCAGTATTTT. It codes for CASSRTGSTDTQYF. The chain is built from TRBV10-1 and TRBJ2-3, with 8 bases matching TRBD1. V lost 5 bases, J lost 0 bases, and 1 base stayed unmatched. Germline V lookup: CDR1 WNHNN, CDR2 SYGVQD (reference sequence). The CDR3 covers 14 residues.

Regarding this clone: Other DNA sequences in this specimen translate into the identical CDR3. CDR3 bases: TGCGCCAGCAGGGGTAGCGGGACCCCCTCCGAGCAGTACTTC. Translating gives CASRGSGTPSEQYF. The V call is TRBV5-1, the J call TRBJ2-7; TRBD2 agrees at 8 bases. CDR3 length: 14 residues. The germline gives CDR1 SGHRS, CDR2 YFSETQ. The junction had 10 bases not matched to a gene; V was cut back by 5 bases and J by 6 bases.

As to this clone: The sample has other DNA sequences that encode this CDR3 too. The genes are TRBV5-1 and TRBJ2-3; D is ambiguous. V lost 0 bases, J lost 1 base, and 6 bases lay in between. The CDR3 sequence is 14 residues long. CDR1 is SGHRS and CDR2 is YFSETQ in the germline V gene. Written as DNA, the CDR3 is TGCGCCAGCAGCTTGGCCGTCGGCACAGATACGCAGTATTTT. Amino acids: CASSLAVGTDTQYF.

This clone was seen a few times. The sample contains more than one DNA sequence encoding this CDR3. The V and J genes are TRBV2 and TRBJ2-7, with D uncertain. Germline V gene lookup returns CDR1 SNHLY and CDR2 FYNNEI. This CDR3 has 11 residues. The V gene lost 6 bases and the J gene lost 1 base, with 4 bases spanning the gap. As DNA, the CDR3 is TGTGCCAGCAGGGGATCCTACGAGCAGTACTTC. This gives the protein CASRGSYEQYF.